Sequencing of this T cell receptor beta chain was carried out in a study of T cell changes during pregnancy in multiple sclerosis. Assay: immunoSEQ multiplex PCR; the TCRdb copy retains only in-frame clones and omits some. Of roughly 75,000 clones listed, roughly 90% are singletons. CDR3 length: 13 amino acids. In germline, CDR1 is GTSNPN, CDR2 SVGIG (reference sequence). V was clipped by 2 bases and J by 4 bases, with 9 bases between them. The table lists this clone with a few counts. This TCR derives from a female donor with multiple sclerosis, enrolled in a pregnancy study. The rearrangement joins TRBV30 to TRBJ1-5, with D uncertain. This material consisted of peripheral blood, taken before pregnancy. The CDR3 sequence: CAWSLTWNQPQHF. CDR3 in DNA: TGTGCCTGGAGTTTGACTTGGAATCAGCCCCAGCATTTT.